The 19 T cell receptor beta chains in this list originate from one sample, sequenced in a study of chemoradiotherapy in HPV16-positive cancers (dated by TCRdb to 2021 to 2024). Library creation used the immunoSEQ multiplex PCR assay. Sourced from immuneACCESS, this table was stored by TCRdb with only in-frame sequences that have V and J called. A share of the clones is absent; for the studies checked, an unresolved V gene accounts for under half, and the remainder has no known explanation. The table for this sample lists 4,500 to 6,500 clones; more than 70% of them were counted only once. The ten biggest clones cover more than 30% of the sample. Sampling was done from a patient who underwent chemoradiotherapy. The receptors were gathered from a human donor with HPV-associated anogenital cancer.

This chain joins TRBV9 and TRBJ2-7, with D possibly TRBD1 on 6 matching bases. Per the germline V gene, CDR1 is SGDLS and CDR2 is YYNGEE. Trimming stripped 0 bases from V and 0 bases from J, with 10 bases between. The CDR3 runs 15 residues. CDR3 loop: CASSVAGEPSYEQYF. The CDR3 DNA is TGTGCCAGCAGCGTAGCAGGGGAGCCCTCCTACGAGCAGTACTTC.

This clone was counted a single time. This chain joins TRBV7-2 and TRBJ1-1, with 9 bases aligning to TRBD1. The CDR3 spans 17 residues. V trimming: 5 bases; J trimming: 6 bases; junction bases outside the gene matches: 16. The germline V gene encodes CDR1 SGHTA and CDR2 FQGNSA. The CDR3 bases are TGTGCCAGCAGCCCTGCCGGGACAGGGAGAATTTCATCTGAAGCTTTCTTT. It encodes CASSPAGTGRISSEAFF.

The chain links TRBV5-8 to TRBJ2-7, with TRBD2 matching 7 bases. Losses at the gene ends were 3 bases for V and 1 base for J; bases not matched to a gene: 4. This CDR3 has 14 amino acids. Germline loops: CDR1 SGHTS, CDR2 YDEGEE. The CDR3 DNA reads TGTGCCAGCAGCTACTTCGGGGGGTCCTACGAGCAGTACTTC. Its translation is CASSYFGGSYEQYF.

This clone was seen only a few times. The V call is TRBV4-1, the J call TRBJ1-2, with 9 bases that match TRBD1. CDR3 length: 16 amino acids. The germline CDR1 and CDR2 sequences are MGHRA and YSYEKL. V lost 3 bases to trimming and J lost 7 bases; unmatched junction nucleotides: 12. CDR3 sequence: CASSHPRDREGGGYTF. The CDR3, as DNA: TGCGCCAGCAGCCATCCCCGGGACAGGGAAGGTGGTGGCTACACCTTC.

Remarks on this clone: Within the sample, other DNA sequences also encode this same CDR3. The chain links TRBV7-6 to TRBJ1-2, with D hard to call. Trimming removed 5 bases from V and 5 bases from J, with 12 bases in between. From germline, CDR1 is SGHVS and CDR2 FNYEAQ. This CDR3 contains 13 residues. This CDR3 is CASSTRGGYGYTF. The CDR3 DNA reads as TGTGCCAGCAGCACCCGTGGTGGGTATGGCTACACCTTC.

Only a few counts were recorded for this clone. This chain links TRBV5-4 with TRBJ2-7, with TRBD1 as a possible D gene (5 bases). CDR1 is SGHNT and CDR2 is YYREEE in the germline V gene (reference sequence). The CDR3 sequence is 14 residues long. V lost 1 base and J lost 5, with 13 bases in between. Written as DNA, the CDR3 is TGTGCCAGCAGCTTGTGGGCAGGGTTAAACGAGCAGTACTTC. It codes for CASSLWAGLNEQYF.

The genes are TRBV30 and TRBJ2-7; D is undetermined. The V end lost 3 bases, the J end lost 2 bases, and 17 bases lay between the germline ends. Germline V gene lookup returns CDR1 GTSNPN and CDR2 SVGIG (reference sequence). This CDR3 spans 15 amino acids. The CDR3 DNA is TGTGCCTGGAGAAAAGGATCGTTTTGGGCCTACGAGCAGTACTTC. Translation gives CAWRKGSFWAYEQYF.

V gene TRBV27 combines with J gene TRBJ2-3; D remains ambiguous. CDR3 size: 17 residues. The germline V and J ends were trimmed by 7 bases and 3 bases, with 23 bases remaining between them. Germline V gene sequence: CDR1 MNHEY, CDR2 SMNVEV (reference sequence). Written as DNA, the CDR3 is TGTGCCAGCAAAGGCCGATCGGCCTCTATCAGAACAGATACGCAGTATTTT. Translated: CASKGRSASIRTDTQYF.

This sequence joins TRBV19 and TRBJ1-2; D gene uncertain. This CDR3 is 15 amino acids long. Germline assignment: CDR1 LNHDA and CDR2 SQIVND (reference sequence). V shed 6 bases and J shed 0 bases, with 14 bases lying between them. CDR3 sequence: CASSRSGISNYGYTF. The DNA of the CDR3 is TGTGCCAGTAGCCGATCCGGGATATCTAACTATGGCTACACCTTC. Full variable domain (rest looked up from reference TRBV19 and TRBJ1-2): DGGITQSPKYLFRKEGQNVTLSCEQNLNHDAMYWYRQDPGQGLRLIYYSQIVNDFQKGDIAEGYSVSREKKESFPLTVTSAQKNPTAFYLCASSRSGISNYGYTFGSGTRLTVV.

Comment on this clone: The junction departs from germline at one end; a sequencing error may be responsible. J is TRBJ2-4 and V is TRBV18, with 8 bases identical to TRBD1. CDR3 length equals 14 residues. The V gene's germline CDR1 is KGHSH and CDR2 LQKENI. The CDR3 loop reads CASSAGQATNIQYF. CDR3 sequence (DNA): TGTGCCAGCTCAGCGGGACAGGCCACAAACATTCAGTACTTC. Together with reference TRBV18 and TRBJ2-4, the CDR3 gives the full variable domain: NAGVMQNPRHLVRRRGQEARLRCSPMKGHSHVYWYRQLPEEGLKFMVYLQKENIIDESGMPKERFSAEFPKEGPSILRIQQVVRGDSAAYFCASSAGQATNIQYFGAGTRLSVL.

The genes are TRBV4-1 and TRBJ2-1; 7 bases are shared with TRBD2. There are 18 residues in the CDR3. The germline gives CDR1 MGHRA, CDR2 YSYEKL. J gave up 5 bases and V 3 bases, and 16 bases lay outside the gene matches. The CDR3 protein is CASSHRDMRGTSDNEQFF. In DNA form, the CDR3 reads TGCGCCAGCAGCCATCGTGACATGAGGGGTACTAGCGACAATGAGCAGTTCTTC.

The CDR3 nucleotides are TGTGCCAGCAGTTACTCGGGACAGGGGGAGGTCTACACCTTC. It specifies CASSYSGQGEVYTF. The chain couples TRBV6-5 to TRBJ1-2; TRBD1 matches 11 bases. Trimming took 0 bases from V and 10 from J; bases not matched to a gene: 4. CDR3 length: 14 residues. Per the germline V gene, CDR1 is MNHEY and CDR2 is SVGAGI.

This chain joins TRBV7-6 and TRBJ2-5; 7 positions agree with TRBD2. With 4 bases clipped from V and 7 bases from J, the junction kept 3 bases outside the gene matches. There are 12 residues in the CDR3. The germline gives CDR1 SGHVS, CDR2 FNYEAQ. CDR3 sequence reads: CASSSGGSTQYF. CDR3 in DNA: TGTGCCAGCAGCTCCGGGGGGTCGACCCAGTACTTC. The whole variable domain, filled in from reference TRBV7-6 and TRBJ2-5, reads GAGVSQSPRYKVTKRGQDVALRCDPISGHVSLYWYRQALGQGPEFLTYFNYEAQQDKSGLPNDRFSAERPEGSISTLTIQRTEQRDSAMYRCASSSGGSTQYFGPGTRLLVL.

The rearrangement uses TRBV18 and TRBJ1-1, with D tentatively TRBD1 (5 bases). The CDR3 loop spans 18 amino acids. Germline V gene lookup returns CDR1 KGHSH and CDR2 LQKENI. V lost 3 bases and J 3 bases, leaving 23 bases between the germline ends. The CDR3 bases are TGTGCCAGCTCACCGGGCCAGGACACTTTAGCCAGATACACTGAAGCTTTCTTT. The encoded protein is CASSPGQDTLARYTEAFF. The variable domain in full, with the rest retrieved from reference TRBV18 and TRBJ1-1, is NAGVMQNPRHLVRRRGQEARLRCSPMKGHSHVYWYRQLPEEGLKFMVYLQKENIIDESGMPKERFSAEFPKEGPSILRIQQVVRGDSAAYFCASSPGQDTLARYTEAFFGQGTRLTVV.

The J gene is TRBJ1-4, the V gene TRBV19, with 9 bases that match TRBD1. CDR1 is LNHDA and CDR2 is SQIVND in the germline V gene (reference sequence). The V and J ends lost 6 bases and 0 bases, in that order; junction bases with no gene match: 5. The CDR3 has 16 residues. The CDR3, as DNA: TGTGCCAGTAGCCCGACAGGGGGAGCAACTAATGAAAAACTGTTTTTT. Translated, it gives CASSPTGGATNEKLFF.

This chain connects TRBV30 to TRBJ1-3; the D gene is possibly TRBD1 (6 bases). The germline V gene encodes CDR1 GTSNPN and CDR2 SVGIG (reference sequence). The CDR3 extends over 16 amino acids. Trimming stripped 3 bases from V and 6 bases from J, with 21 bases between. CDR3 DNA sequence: TGTGCCTGGAGGGCCCGTGGGACACGCGACGTAAACACCATATATTTT. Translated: CAWRARGTRDVNTIYF. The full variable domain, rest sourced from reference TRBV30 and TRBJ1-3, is SQTIHQWPATLVQPVGSPLSLECTVEGTSNPNLYWYRQAAGRGLQLLFYSVGIGQISSEVPQNLSASRPQDRQFILSSKKLLLSDSGFYLCAWRARGTRDVNTIYFGEGSWLTVV.

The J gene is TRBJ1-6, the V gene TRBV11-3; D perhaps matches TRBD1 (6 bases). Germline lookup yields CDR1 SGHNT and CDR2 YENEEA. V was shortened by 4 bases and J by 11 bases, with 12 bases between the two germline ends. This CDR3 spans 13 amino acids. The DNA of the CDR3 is TGTGCCAGCAGCTCTCGGACAGCGACACCCCTCCACTTT. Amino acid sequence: CASSSRTATPLHF.

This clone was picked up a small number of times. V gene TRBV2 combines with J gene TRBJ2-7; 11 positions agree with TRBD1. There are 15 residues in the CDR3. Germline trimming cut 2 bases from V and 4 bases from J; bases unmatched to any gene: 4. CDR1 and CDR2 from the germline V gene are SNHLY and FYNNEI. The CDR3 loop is CASSERDRGKYEQYF. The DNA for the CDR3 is TGTGCCAGCAGTGAAAGGGACAGGGGGAAGTACGAGCAGTACTTC.

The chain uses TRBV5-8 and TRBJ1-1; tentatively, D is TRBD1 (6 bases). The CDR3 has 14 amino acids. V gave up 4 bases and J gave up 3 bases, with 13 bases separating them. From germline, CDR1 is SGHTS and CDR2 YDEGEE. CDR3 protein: CASSLRTAHTEAFF. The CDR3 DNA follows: TGTGCCAGCAGCCTTCGGACAGCCCACACTGAAGCTTTCTTT.